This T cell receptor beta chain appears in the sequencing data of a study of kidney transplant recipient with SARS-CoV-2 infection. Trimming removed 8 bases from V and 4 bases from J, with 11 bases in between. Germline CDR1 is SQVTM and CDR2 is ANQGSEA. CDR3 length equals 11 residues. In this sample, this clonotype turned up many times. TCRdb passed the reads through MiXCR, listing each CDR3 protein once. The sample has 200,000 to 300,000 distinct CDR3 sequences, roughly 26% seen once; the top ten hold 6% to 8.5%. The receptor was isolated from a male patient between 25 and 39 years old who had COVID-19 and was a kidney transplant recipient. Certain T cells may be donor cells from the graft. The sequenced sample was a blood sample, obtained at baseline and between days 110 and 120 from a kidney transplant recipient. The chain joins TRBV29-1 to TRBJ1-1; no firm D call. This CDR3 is CSYDRPTEAFF. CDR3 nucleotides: TGCAGCTATGACCGCCCCACTGAAGCTTTCTTT.